These 24 T cell receptor beta chains originate from one sample sequenced in a study of T cells after yellow fever vaccination. TCRdb itself ran the 5' RACE reads through MiXCR, one entry per CDR3 protein. The data contain fewer than 400,000 distinct CDR3 sequences, around 10% of them singletons. Sequenced here: CD4+ T cells sorted from PBMCs, sampled 45 days after the yellow fever booster vaccination. Every receptor here comes from a man aged 18 to 30 who received the YFV17D yellow fever vaccine.

The chain uses TRBV30 and TRBJ2-3; no reliable D call. V lost 4 bases to trimming and J lost 0 bases, with 14 bases between them. The CDR3 loop spans 15 amino acids. CDR1 and CDR2 from the germline V gene are GTSNPN and SVGIG (reference sequence). The DNA of the CDR3 is TGTGCCTGGACATTGGTGGGGTCCAGCACAGATACGCAGTATTTT. It encodes CAWTLVGSSTDTQYF.

The genes are TRBV5-1 and TRBJ2-5, with 8 bases identical to TRBD2. Germline V gene lookup returns CDR1 SGHRS and CDR2 YFSETQ. J lost 2 bases, V lost 4 bases, and 4 bases had no gene match. This CDR3 contains 14 residues. The CDR3 DNA is TGCGCCAGCAGCCCGCGGGGGGAACAAGAGACCCAGTACTTC. This gives the protein CASSPRGEQETQYF.

This clonotype was detected many times. This chain links TRBV18 with TRBJ1-1, with TRBD1 matching 9 bases. Unmatched junction bases numbered 2, after V lost 3 bases and J lost 6 bases. The CDR3 covers 13 residues. Looked up from germline, CDR1 is KGHSH and CDR2 is LQKENI. The CDR3 DNA reads TGTGCCAGCTCACCGGACAGGGGCGCTGAAGCTTTCTTT. This codes for CASSPDRGAEAFF.

This clonotype has a count of ten or more. V is TRBV24-1 and J is TRBJ1-6; 7 nucleotides align to TRBD1. This CDR3 is 15 amino acids long. V shed 12 bases, J shed 3 bases, and the junction held 10 bases outside the gene matches. Germline V gene lookup returns CDR1 KGHDR and CDR2 SFDVKD. CDR3 sequence: CAGSRDSRYNSPLHF. The CDR3 DNA reads as TGTGCCGGATCCCGGGACAGCCGCTATAATTCACCCCTCCACTTT.

The chain employs TRBV12-3 or TRBV12-4 and TRBJ2-5; D ambiguous. The length of the CDR3 is 12 residues. Trimming cost V 6 bases and J 4 bases, with 9 bases left between them. CDR3 sequence reads: CASSSLGETQYF. The CDR3 nucleotides read TGTGCCAGCAGCTCTCTGGGAGAGACCCAGTACTTC.

This clonotype was detected a few times. The genes are TRBV2 and TRBJ1-6; TRBD1 might be the D (5 bases). Per germline, CDR1 SNHLY and CDR2 FYNNEI. Trimming shortened V by 10 bases and J by 9 bases, and 19 bases separated the two germline ends. CDR3 length: 14 residues. This CDR3 reads CAIKGIPQASPLHF. CDR3 nucleotide sequence: TGTGCCATCAAGGGGATACCCCAAGCTTCACCCCTCCACTTT.

This clonotype appeared a few times. This rearrangement joins TRBV6-2 or TRBV6-3 to TRBJ1-1; D call uncertain. The CDR3 runs to 14 residues. With 0 bases removed from V and 10 bases from J, the gap between germline ends came to 15 bases. The V gene's germline CDR1 is MNHEY and CDR2 SVGEGT. The CDR3 spells CASSYSTPTGVAFF. The CDR3 DNA follows: TGTGCCAGCAGTTACTCTACTCCAACGGGAGTAGCTTTCTTT.

This rearrangement joins TRBV11-2 to TRBJ1-6; 7 nucleotides agree with TRBD1. The germline gives CDR1 SGHAT, CDR2 FQNNGV. The CDR3 covers 15 residues. V was pared by 5 bases and J by 10 bases, with 11 bases of the junction left unmatched. CDR3 loop: CASSPLTGSRSPLHF. CDR3 nucleotides: TGTGCCAGCAGCCCCCTGACAGGGTCCAGGTCACCCCTCCACTTT.

V usage is TRBV4-1 and J usage is TRBJ1-2; tentatively, D is TRBD1 (6 bases). Germline CDR1 is MGHRA and CDR2 is YSYEKL. The CDR3 has 14 residues. The ends were cut back, 2 bases at V and 4 bases at J, with 11 bases in the middle. The CDR3 region has the DNA TGCGCCAGCAGCCAACAGGGGACGGGCTATGGCTACACCTTC. This sequence encodes CASSQQGTGYGYTF.

This clonotype was counted a few times. The chain links TRBV2 to TRBJ1-6; D unresolved. This CDR3 region has 15 residues. Trimming stripped 3 bases from V and 7 bases from J, with 13 bases between. The germline V gene encodes CDR1 SNHLY and CDR2 FYNNEI. The CDR3: CASSEDGSVNSPLHF. The CDR3 bases are TGTGCCAGCAGTGAGGACGGCAGCGTAAATTCACCCCTCCACTTT.

This clonotype turned up a few times. V usage is TRBV7-3 and J usage is TRBJ2-1; possibly TRBD2 for D (5 bases). The germline V gene has CDR1 SGHTA and CDR2 FQGTGA. This CDR3 is 13 amino acids long. The ends were cut back, 5 bases at V and 9 bases at J, with 14 bases in the middle. The CDR3 DNA is TGTGCCAGCAGCCCTACTAGTTTTAGTGAGCAGTTCTTC. Its translation: CASSPTSFSEQFF.

This sequence joins TRBV6-2 or TRBV6-3 and TRBJ2-7, with D tentatively TRBD2 (5 bases). Germline-derived CDR1 and CDR2 are MNHEY and SVGEGT. The ends were cut back, 2 bases at V and 0 bases at J, with 11 bases in the middle. The CDR3 covers 15 residues. In DNA, the CDR3 is TGTGCCAGCAGTTACCCTGGACTGGGCTCCTACGAGCAGTACTTC. Translation: CASSYPGLGSYEQYF.

This clonotype was counted between two and nine times. The chain recombines TRBV24-1 with TRBJ2-1, with 10 bases aligning to TRBD2. The CDR3 consists of 15 residues. The trim removed 7 bases at V and 6 bases at J, leaving 8 bases unmatched. Germline V CDR1 and CDR2: KGHDR, SFDVKD. Here the CDR3 reads CATSHSGGPANEQFF. The CDR3 region has the DNA TGTGCCACCAGCCATAGCGGGGGGCCCGCCAATGAGCAGTTCTTC.

This clonotype has more than one count but fewer than ten. The chain links TRBV12-3 or TRBV12-4 to TRBJ2-1; TRBD1 or TRBD2 may be the D gene (6 bases each). The CDR3 totals 14 residues. Trimming took 6 bases from V and 7 from J, leaving 16 bases between them. CDR3 nucleotide sequence: TGTGCCAGCAGCAGGGGACACCGGGGGAATGAGCAGTTCTTC. Translated, it gives CASSRGHRGNEQFF.

This clonotype came up a few times. V usage is TRBV7-3 and J usage is TRBJ2-5; D ambiguous. This CDR3 contains 13 residues. V was clipped by 6 bases and J by 1 base, with 9 bases between them. In germline, CDR1 is SGHTA, CDR2 FQGTGA. As DNA, the CDR3 is TGTGCCAGCAGGCTTTCCCCCCAAGAGACCCAGTACTTC. Translated, it gives CASRLSPQETQYF.

This chain uses TRBV29-1 with TRBJ1-4; the D is unclear. This CDR3 comprises 11 residues. Germline loops: CDR1 SQVTM, CDR2 ANQGSEA. V lost 0 bases, J lost 4 bases, and 0 bases lay in between. CDR3 sequence (DNA): TGCAGCGTTGAAGATAATGAAAAACTGTTTTTT. It specifies CSVEDNEKLFF. Full variable domain (remainder filled in from reference TRBV29-1 and TRBJ1-4): SAVISQKPSRDICQRGTSLTIQCQVDSQVTMMFWYRQQPGQSLTLIATANQGSEATYESGFVIDKFPISRPNLTFSTLTVSNMSPEDSSIYLCSVEDNEKLFFGSGTQLSVL.

This clonotype was observed at least ten times. The chain links TRBV5-1 to TRBJ2-2; 7 bases fit TRBD1. CDR1 SGHRS and CDR2 YFSETQ come from the germline V gene. This CDR3 comprises 15 residues. J gave up 3 bases and V 0 bases, and 2 bases lay outside the gene matches. The CDR3 DNA reads TGCGCCAGCAGCTTGGCCGGGACAGACACCGGGGAGCTGTTTTTT. Encoded protein: CASSLAGTDTGELFF.

The chain couples TRBV4-2 to TRBJ1-3, with TRBD1 matching over 7 bases. Germline CDR1 is LGHNA and CDR2 is YNFKEQ. CDR3 length: 17 amino acids. With 3 bases clipped from V and 1 base from J, the junction kept 9 bases outside the gene matches. In nucleotides, the CDR3 is TGTGCCAGCAGCCAGGATCCGGGACAGTCGTCTGGAAACACCATATATTTT. This encodes CASSQDPGQSSGNTIYF.

This clonotype was observed a few times. The V call is TRBV20-1, the J call TRBJ2-1; TRBD1 agrees at 9 bases. The CDR3 totals 14 residues. Germline lookup yields CDR1 DFQATT and CDR2 SNEGSKA (reference sequence). The CDR3 spells CKATHPGQGGEQFF. Written as DNA, the CDR3 is TGCAAGGCCACGCACCCGGGACAGGGCGGTGAGCAGTTCTTC.

This clonotype was seen a few times. This chain links TRBV6-5 with TRBJ2-5; TRBD2 matches 10 bases. Germline V lookup: CDR1 MNHEY, CDR2 SVGAGI. This CDR3 region has 15 residues. With 7 bases clipped from V and 3 bases from J, the junction kept 8 bases outside the gene matches. CDR3 coding DNA: TGTGCCAGCACTTCTGACCTAGCGGGGGAAGAGACCCAGTACTTC. The encoded protein is CASTSDLAGEETQYF.

The table lists this clonotype with many counts. The chain carries TRBV29-1 and TRBJ2-3; 9 bases line up with TRBD2. CDR3 length: 15 residues. Germline lookup yields CDR1 SQVTM and CDR2 ANQGSEA. Germline trimming cut 6 bases from V and 2 bases from J; bases unmatched to any gene: 9. The CDR3 sequence is CSVLPAGGATDTQYF. DNA for the CDR3: TGCAGCGTCCTTCCAGCGGGGGGCGCCACAGATACGCAGTATTTT.

This clonotype has a count of ten or more. The genes are TRBV4-1 and TRBJ2-3; D not resolved. V was trimmed by 3 bases and J by 5 bases, leaving 21 bases between them. Germline V gene lookup returns CDR1 MGHRA and CDR2 YSYEKL. The CDR3 has 17 amino acids. As DNA, the CDR3 is TGCGCCAGCAGCCAGCACCCTTACGGAGTCTCGGGAGATACGCAGTATTTT. Its translation is CASSQHPYGVSGDTQYF.

This clonotype was observed a few times. The chain joins TRBV7-8 to TRBJ2-1; D is possibly TRBD2 (5 bases). Trimming pared 0 bases from V and 10 bases from J, leaving 13 bases between. Germline values: CDR1 SGHVS, CDR2 FQNEAQ. The CDR3 consists of 14 residues. The CDR3 nucleotides read TGTGCCAGCAGCTTAGCGCCGGGAAAAACAGAGCAGTTCTTC. It translates to CASSLAPGKTEQFF.

The chain carries TRBV7-2 and TRBJ2-3; unclear D gene. Germline V lookup: CDR1 SGHTA, CDR2 FQGNSA. The CDR3 consists of 14 residues. V was cut by 3 bases and J by 3 bases, with 10 bases left in between. Written as DNA, the CDR3 is TGTGCCAGCAGCTTTACGCCTAGAACAGATACGCAGTATTTT. It specifies CASSFTPRTDTQYF.